These 29 T cell receptor beta chains came from one sample sequenced in a study of blood T cell repertoires in COVID-19. The data were produced by immunoSEQ multiplex PCR, yet TCRdb's version contains in-frame clones alone and is incomplete. The profile shows about 480,000 clones, around 87% of them singletons. Sequenced input: PBMCs or T cells enriched from blood (not recorded which). The receptors come from a woman in her 40s who had recovered from COVID-19.

The chain recombines TRBV5-1 with TRBJ2-7, with D possibly matching TRBD1 (5 bases). The V gene's germline CDR1 is SGHRS and CDR2 YFSETQ. V lost 0 bases and J 6 bases, leaving 16 bases between the germline ends. The CDR3 is 15 residues long. Written as DNA, the CDR3 is TGCGCCAGCAGCTTGGGGGGCCTCAGGGTGGCCGAGCAGTACTTC. It codes for CASSLGGLRVAEQYF.

This clone was recorded a few times. The chain recombines TRBV5-4 with TRBJ1-1; 10 bases agree with TRBD1. CDR3 length: 17 residues. Losses at the gene ends were 3 bases for V and 4 bases for J; bases not matched to a gene: 12. CDR1 is SGHNT and CDR2 is YYREEE in the germline V gene (reference sequence). The CDR3 nucleotides are TGTGCCAGCAGCTCCTTGACAGGGGGCTATCATTCCACTGAAGCTTTCTTT. Translating gives CASSSLTGGYHSTEAFF.

The rearrangement links TRBV6-2 or TRBV6-3 to TRBJ2-7, with D uncertain. The V and J ends lost 6 bases and 0 bases respectively, with 15 bases between them. The CDR3 is 15 residues long. Per the germline V gene, CDR1 is MNHEY and CDR2 is SVGEGT. CDR3 bases: TGTGCCAGCAGCGGTTACAATGGCAGCTCCTACGAGCAGTACTTC. It is translated as CASSGYNGSSYEQYF.

This clone was seen a single time. The chain links TRBV14 to TRBJ1-1, with unresolved D. The germline V gene encodes CDR1 SGHDN and CDR2 FVKESK. The CDR3 contains 15 residues. The V end was cut by 2 bases, the J end by 0 bases, with 10 bases between. CDR3 in amino acids: CASSQFGRVNTEAFF. CDR3 nucleotides: TGTGCCAGCAGCCAATTCGGCCGGGTGAACACTGAAGCTTTCTTT.

This chain's CDR3 is CASSQDREDFSYGYTF. CDR3 bases: TGCGCCAGCAGCCAAGATAGAGAAGATTTCTCCTATGGCTACACCTTC. This chain joins TRBV4-1 and TRBJ1-2; D remains ambiguous. Per germline, CDR1 MGHRA and CDR2 YSYEKL. Deletions cut 0 bases from V and 4 bases from J, with 15 bases between. The CDR3 runs 16 residues.

V is TRBV4-3 and J is TRBJ1-2; 8 positions match TRBD1. Unmatched junction bases numbered 3, after V lost 2 bases and J lost 7 bases. This CDR3 is built from 13 residues. Germline CDR1 is LGHNA and CDR2 is YSLEER. In nucleotides, the CDR3 is TGCGCCAGCAGCCAAAAACAGGGGGGTGGCTACACCTTC. The encoded protein is CASSQKQGGGYTF.

The V call is TRBV7-9, the J call TRBJ2-5, with D possibly TRBD1 on 6 matching bases. V gave up 1 base and J gave up 1 base, with 13 bases separating them. The V gene's germline CDR1 is SEHNR and CDR2 FQNEAQ (reference sequence). This CDR3 spans 16 amino acids. CDR3 nucleotide sequence: TGTGCCAGCAGCTTAGAAGGTACAGGGCTCCAAGAGACCCAGTACTTC. Translating gives CASSLEGTGLQETQYF.

The sample holds one count of this clone. This chain joins TRBV30 and TRBJ2-7; possible D gene TRBD2, 5 bases. Trimming took off 3 bases at V and 2 bases at J, with 20 bases between the two ends. This CDR3 has 16 residues. Germline V lookup: CDR1 GTSNPN, CDR2 SVGIG (reference sequence). The CDR3 reads CAWRRSNVLRAYEQYF. CDR3 in DNA: TGTGCCTGGAGGAGGTCCAACGTATTGAGGGCCTACGAGCAGTACTTC.

The gene calls are TRBV4-3 and TRBJ2-3; 8 bases map to TRBD2. V was pared by 2 bases and J by 0 bases, with 7 bases of the junction left unmatched. In germline, CDR1 is LGHNA, CDR2 YSLEER. The CDR3 consists of 17 residues. The CDR3 DNA is TGCGCCAGCAGCCAACAGTTAGCGGGGTCTAGCACAGATACGCAGTATTTT. It translates to CASSQQLAGSSTDTQYF.

This chain uses TRBV13 with TRBJ1-2; D ambiguous. The CDR3 covers 11 residues. Per germline, CDR1 PRHDT and CDR2 FYEKMQ (reference sequence). V was shortened by 1 base and J by 13 bases, with 10 bases between the two germline ends. CDR3: CASSLDHVGTF. CDR3 DNA sequence: TGTGCCAGCAGCTTAGACCACGTCGGCACCTTC. The complete variable domain, with remaining parts taken from reference TRBV13 and TRBJ1-2, reads AAGVIQSPRHLIKEKRETATLKCYPIPRHDTVYWYQQGPGQDPQFLISFYEKMQSDKGSIPDRFSAQQFSDYHSELNMSSLELGDSALYFCASSLDHVGTFGSGTRLTVV.

The chain combines TRBV12-3 or TRBV12-4 with TRBJ2-1; perhaps TRBD1 as D (6 bases). Trimming removed 7 bases at V and 6 bases at J, with 13 bases between. The CDR3 consists of 13 residues. Here the CDR3 reads CASIRTDTNEQFF. CDR3 nucleotides: TGTGCCAGCATTCGGACAGACACCAATGAGCAGTTCTTC.

This chain connects TRBV7-2 to TRBJ2-3, with a weak D call TRBD1 (6 bases). CDR3 length equals 14 residues. The ends were cut back, 4 bases at V and 2 bases at J, with 10 bases in the middle. Looked up from germline, CDR1 is SGHTA and CDR2 is FQGNSA. In DNA form, the CDR3 reads TGTGCCAGCAGCTACGGACAGCCCACAGATACGCAGTATTTT. This encodes CASSYGQPTDTQYF.

This chain uses TRBV4-3 with TRBJ1-1; tentative D call: TRBD1 (6 bases). The CDR3 length is 14 residues. The ends were cut back, 3 bases at V and 1 base at J, with 9 bases in the middle. Germline CDR1 LGHNA, CDR2 YSLEER. The CDR3 region has the DNA TGCGCCAGCAGCCAGGTGGGACAGAACACTGAAGCTTTCTTT. It yields the protein CASSQVGQNTEAFF.

DNA of the CDR3: TGTGCCAGCAGCTCCTGGACAGGGGGCGACTATGGCTACACCTTC. It translates to CASSSWTGGDYGYTF. V gene TRBV5-4 combines with J gene TRBJ1-2, with 11 bases aligning to TRBD1. Germline V gene lookup returns CDR1 SGHNT and CDR2 YYREEE (reference sequence). V dropped 3 bases and J dropped 3; count of bases not matched to a gene: 4. This CDR3 is built from 15 residues.

J is TRBJ2-6 and V is TRBV9; D is undetermined. The CDR3 is 15 residues long. Germline assignment: CDR1 SGDLS and CDR2 YYNGEE. V was clipped by 0 bases and J by 1 base, with 5 bases between them. The CDR3 nucleotides read TGTGCCAGCAGCGTAGTCGGGTCTGGGGCCAACGTCCTGACTTTC. This sequence encodes CASSVVGSGANVLTF.

In its sample, this clone was seen a few times. The V and J genes are TRBV5-1 and TRBJ2-7, with 10 nucleotides matching TRBD2. There are 16 residues in the CDR3. V gave up 4 bases and J gave up 0 bases; unmatched junction bases: 7. The germline V gene has CDR1 SGHRS and CDR2 YFSETQ. The DNA of the CDR3 is TGCGCCAGCAGCGGCCGGACTAGCGGTACCTCCTACGAGCAGTACTTC. As protein: CASSGRTSGTSYEQYF.

The chain joins TRBV30 to TRBJ1-2, with D possibly matching TRBD1 (5 bases). V was shortened by 0 bases and J by 5 bases, with 10 bases between the two germline ends. Germline CDR1 reads GTSNPN; CDR2 reads SVGIG (reference sequence). The CDR3 loop spans 13 amino acids. The CDR3 DNA reads TGTGCCTGGAGTGTTGAGGACACATATGGCTACACCTTC. It specifies CAWSVEDTYGYTF.

This clone was seen only once. The gene calls are TRBV29-1 and TRBJ2-1, with 7 bases lining up with TRBD2. V was clipped by 5 bases and J by 9 bases; unmatched bases: 16. This CDR3 is 15 amino acids long. Per germline, CDR1 SQVTM and CDR2 ANQGSEA. CDR3 loop: CSVQQAGLVKAEQFF. CDR3 nucleotide sequence: TGCAGCGTTCAACAGGCTGGACTAGTTAAGGCTGAGCAGTTCTTC.

To note about this clone: Other DNA sequences in this specimen translate into the identical CDR3. V usage is TRBV9 and J usage is TRBJ2-1, with 9 bases matching TRBD2. CDR1 is SGDLS, CDR2 YYNGEE, per germline. The CDR3 contains 14 residues. V shed 2 bases and J 4 bases; nucleotides not matched to a gene: 1. The CDR3 is CASSVSGGYNEQFF. CDR3 coding DNA: TGTGCCAGCAGCGTTAGCGGGGGATACAATGAGCAGTTCTTC. Drawing the rest from reference TRBV9 and TRBJ2-1, the complete variable domain is DSGVTQTPKHLITATGQRVTLRCSPRSGDLSVYWYQQSLDQGLQFLIQYYNGEERAKGNILERFSAQQFPDLHSELNLSSLELGDSALYFCASSVSGGYNEQFFGPGTRLTVL.

The chain's CDR3 is CASGISSTGGRYTF. CDR3 bases: TGTGCTAGTGGGATTTCGTCGACAGGGGGCCGCTACACCTTC. The genes are TRBV12-5 and TRBJ1-2; 10 bases agree with TRBD1. CDR1 is LGHNT, CDR2 FRNRAP, per germline. V trimming: 6 bases; J trimming: 9 bases; junction bases outside the gene matches: 10. The CDR3 is 14 amino acids.

The chain employs TRBV5-4 and TRBJ1-2; D is ambiguous. The CDR3 consists of 13 residues. V dropped 0 bases and J dropped 4 bases, with 7 bases sitting between them. Germline CDR1 is SGHNT and CDR2 is YYREEE (reference sequence). CDR3 residues: CASSLEAGYGYTF. The DNA for the CDR3 is TGTGCCAGCAGCTTGGAAGCCGGCTATGGCTACACCTTC.

V usage is TRBV4-3 and J usage is TRBJ1-2; D is unclear. V was pared by 1 base and J by 4 bases, with 10 bases between. Germline lookup yields CDR1 LGHNA and CDR2 YSLEER. The CDR3 has 14 amino acids. The chain's CDR3 is CASSQVRLLYGYTF. In nucleotides, the CDR3 is TGCGCCAGCAGCCAAGTTCGGTTACTCTATGGCTACACCTTC.

V and J are TRBV30 and TRBJ1-1; D is unresolved. This CDR3 contains 11 residues. V lost 5 bases and J 6 bases, leaving 10 bases between the germline ends. In germline, CDR1 is GTSNPN, CDR2 SVGIG (reference sequence). Here the CDR3 reads CAWGRVAEAFF. The CDR3 nucleotides are TGTGCCTGGGGAAGAGTGGCTGAAGCTTTCTTT.

The chain employs TRBV7-8 and TRBJ2-1, with 11 bases aligning to TRBD2. CDR1 is SGHVS, CDR2 FQNEAQ, per germline. This CDR3 is built from 17 residues. V shed 5 bases, J shed 10 bases, and the junction held 16 bases outside the gene matches. CDR3 DNA: TGTGCCAGCAGCCCAATAGCGGGGGGGGTCTTAGGCCGAGAGCAGTTCTTC. It translates to CASSPIAGGVLGREQFF.

This chain joins TRBV4-3 and TRBJ2-2; TRBD1 aligns across 9 bases. The germline V gene has CDR1 LGHNA and CDR2 YSLEER. V shed 0 bases, J shed 6 bases, and the junction held 11 bases outside the gene matches. The CDR3 has 18 amino acids. DNA for the CDR3: TGCGCCAGCAGCCAAGAGCTAAGCCGGGACAGGGTGGCCGGGGAGCTGTTTTTT. Translation: CASSQELSRDRVAGELFF.

V and J are TRBV4-1 and TRBJ1-1; D not resolved. The CDR3 runs to 15 residues. The V end lost 2 bases, the J end lost 1 base, and 11 bases lay between the germline ends. Per the germline V gene, CDR1 is MGHRA and CDR2 is YSYEKL. The CDR3 DNA sequence: TGCGCCAGCAGCCAAAGTGGAGGAGGGAACACTGAAGCTTTCTTT. Protein sequence: CASSQSGGGNTEAFF.

This chain uses TRBV5-1 with TRBJ2-1; D may be TRBD2 (5 bases). The CDR3 length is 16 residues. V lost 0 bases and J 8 bases, leaving 18 bases between the germline ends. Germline V CDR1 and CDR2: SGHRS, YFSETQ. The CDR3 loop is CASSLESGARWDEQFF. CDR3 DNA sequence: TGCGCCAGCAGCTTGGAAAGCGGCGCTCGGTGGGATGAGCAGTTCTTC.

This clone was picked up a small number of times. The chain couples TRBV11-2 to TRBJ1-1; TRBD1 might be the D (6 bases). The V gene lost 1 base and the J gene lost 6 bases, with 18 bases spanning the gap. The germline V gene has CDR1 SGHAT and CDR2 FQNNGV. The CDR3 is 16 amino acids. The chain's CDR3 is CASSLVGQISLAEAFF. As DNA, the CDR3 is TGTGCCAGCAGCTTAGTAGGACAGATTTCACTAGCTGAAGCTTTCTTT.

The V call is TRBV30, the J call TRBJ1-2; possible D gene TRBD1, 6 bases. Per germline, CDR1 GTSNPN and CDR2 SVGIG (reference sequence). V was trimmed by 1 base and J by 5 bases, leaving 17 bases between them. CDR3 length: 15 amino acids. The CDR3 coding sequence is TGTGCCTGGAGTGGCCTTCGGGACAACGGATATGGCTACACCTTC. Translated, it gives CAWSGLRDNGYGYTF. The whole variable domain, remainder taken from reference TRBV30 and TRBJ1-2, is SQTIHQWPATLVQPVGSPLSLECTVEGTSNPNLYWYRQAAGRGLQLLFYSVGIGQISSEVPQNLSASRPQDRQFILSSKKLLLSDSGFYLCAWSGLRDNGYGYTFGSGTRLTVV.